Listed below are T cell receptor beta chains from one sample, sequenced in a study of human T cells and chemical hapten exposure. TCRdb used MiXCR to reprocess the RACE reads, holding one entry per CDR3 protein. The data contain more than 150,000 distinct CDR3 sequences, more than 14% of them singletons. Material: whole blood, obtained in connection with sensitization to the hapten diphenylcyclopropenone (DPC). These receptor sequences come from a woman younger than 45 with alopecia areata. Some clones in this sample may be carry-over from other donors' samples. Both conserved end residues are part of each CDR3. D genes are given only for firm matches. Clone size is stated in some rows and not others, as once, few, many or a class when expanded.

J: TRBJ1-2; V: TRBV18; D: TRBD1; size: few; CDR3: CASSPDRALGYTF; DNA: TGTGCCAGCTCACCGGACAGGGCGTTAGGCTACACCTTC
J: TRBJ2-7; V: TRBV28; D: TRBD1; size: NA; CDR3: CATAPGGATHEQYF; DNA: TGTGCCACCGCTCCAGGGGGCGCAACCCACGAGCAGTACTTC
J: TRBJ2-7; V: TRBV9; D: NA; size: NA; CDR3: CASSVEPTAREQYF; DNA: TGTGCCAGCAGCGTAGAACCCACCGCCAGGGAGCAGTACTTC
J: TRBJ2-3; V: TRBV27; D: TRBD2; size: few; CDR3: CASSVLAGVLHLTDTQYF; DNA: TGTGCCAGCAGTGTACTAGCGGGGGTCCTCCATCTCACAGATACGCAGTATTTT
J: TRBJ2-7; V: TRBV20-1; D: TRBD1; size: few; CDR3: CSAGRQGPSYEQYF; DNA: TGCAGTGCTGGACGACAGGGTCCCTCCTACGAGCAGTACTTC
J: TRBJ1-4; V: TRBV4-1; D: NA; size: NA; CDR3: CASSYERLPNEKLFF; DNA: TGCGCCAGCAGCTACGAACGACTTCCTAATGAAAAACTGTTTTTT
J: TRBJ1-1; V: TRBV27; D: NA; size: few; CDR3: CASSFSLVPITEAFF; DNA: TGTGCCAGCAGTTTTAGCCTCGTCCCTATCACTGAAGCTTTCTTT
J: TRBJ1-5; V: TRBV6-2/TRBV6-3; D: NA; size: NA; CDR3: CASSQPVGDDQPQHF; DNA: TGTGCCAGCAGCCAGCCAGTGGGGGATGATCAGCCCCAGCATTTT
J: TRBJ2-1; V: TRBV7-8; D: TRBD2; size: NA; CDR3: CASSPIAGVVEQFF; DNA: TGTGCCAGCAGCCCGATAGCGGGAGTAGTTGAGCAGTTCTTC
J: TRBJ2-1; V: TRBV6-1; D: NA; size: NA; CDR3: CASSVTGTVGEQFF; DNA: TGTGCCAGCAGTGTAACCGGGACTGTCGGTGAGCAGTTCTTC
J: TRBJ2-5; V: TRBV5-1; D: NA; size: many; CDR3: CARRGRQYF; DNA: TGCGCCAGGAGGGGCCGGCAGTACTTC
J: TRBJ1-1; V: TRBV6-1; D: TRBD1; size: NA; CDR3: CASSATGLTEAFF; DNA: TGTGCCAGCAGTGCGACAGGGCTGACTGAAGCTTTCTTT
J: TRBJ1-4; V: TRBV6-6; D: TRBD1; size: NA; CDR3: CASTKSGGGEKLFF; DNA: TGTGCCAGCACCAAGTCAGGGGGTGGTGAAAAACTGTTTTTT
J: TRBJ2-5; V: TRBV7-2; D: NA; size: many; CDR3: CASSSRRGQETQYF; DNA: TGTGCCAGCAGCTCTCGACGCGGGCAAGAGACCCAGTACTTC
J: TRBJ1-2; V: TRBV28; D: NA; size: many; CDR3: CASSLRPGFYGYTF; DNA: TGTGCCAGCAGTTTAAGGCCGGGGTTCTATGGCTACACCTTC
J: TRBJ1-6; V: TRBV10-3; D: NA; size: few; CDR3: CAISERGYNSPLHF; DNA: TGTGCCATCAGTGAGCGGGGTTATAATTCACCCCTCCACTTT
J: TRBJ1-4; V: TRBV13; D: NA; size: NA; CDR3: CASSSRQEPVEKLFF; DNA: TGTGCCAGCAGCTCCAGACAGGAACCGGTGGAAAAACTGTTTTTT
J: TRBJ2-1; V: TRBV29-1; D: NA; size: NA; CDR3: CSVGTGSLSYNEQFF; DNA: TGCAGCGTTGGTACGGGGAGTCTTTCCTACAATGAGCAGTTCTTC
J: TRBJ2-3; V: TRBV30; D: NA; size: few; CDR3: CAWILRAATDTQYF; DNA: TGTGCCTGGATTCTGAGAGCGGCCACAGATACGCAGTATTTT
J: TRBJ1-5; V: TRBV7-2; D: NA; size: NA; CDR3: CASSDGLSQPQHF; DNA: TGTGCCAGCAGCGACGGGCTGAGTCAGCCCCAGCATTTT
J: TRBJ2-4; V: TRBV7-8; D: TRBD1; size: NA; CDR3: CASSNRRGTGLNIQYF; DNA: TGTGCCAGCAGTAACAGGAGGGGGACAGGGTTAAACATTCAGTACTTC
J: TRBJ2-7; V: TRBV29-1; D: NA; size: few; CDR3: CSVQGAVGGEQYF; DNA: TGCAGCGTACAGGGAGCGGTCGGCGGGGAGCAGTACTTC
J: TRBJ1-1; V: TRBV3-1; D: NA; size: few; CDR3: CASSQEGMNTEAFF; DNA: TGTGCCAGCAGCCAAGAGGGGATGAACACTGAAGCTTTCTTT
J: TRBJ2-5; V: TRBV6-5; D: NA; size: NA; CDR3: CASSTGTLYICQETQYF; DNA: TGTGCCAGCAGTACGGGGACACTCTATATTTGCCAAGAGACCCAGTACTTC
J: TRBJ2-3; V: TRBV9; D: NA; size: NA; CDR3: CASSGGGTDTQYF; DNA: TGTGCCAGCAGCGGCGGGGGCACAGATACGCAGTATTTT
J: TRBJ2-3; V: TRBV11-3; D: TRBD1; size: few; CDR3: CASSSGGQGRDTQYF; DNA: TGTGCCAGCAGCTCCGGGGGACAGGGAAGAGATACGCAGTATTTT
J: TRBJ2-2; V: TRBV3-1; D: NA; size: few; CDR3: CASTSDGLGAGELFF; DNA: TGTGCCAGCACCTCAGACGGGCTGGGGGCCGGGGAGCTGTTTTTT
J: TRBJ1-1; V: TRBV14; D: TRBD1; size: NA; CDR3: CASSRTQGMNTEAFF; DNA: TGTGCCAGCAGCCGGACACAGGGGATGAACACTGAAGCTTTCTTT
J: TRBJ1-2; V: TRBV18; D: NA; size: few; CDR3: CASSPTRQNNYGYTF; DNA: TGTGCCAGCTCACCAACTCGACAGAATAACTATGGCTACACCTTC
J: TRBJ1-1; V: TRBV25-1; D: NA; size: NA; CDR3: CASSDRIEAFF; DNA: TGTGCCAGCAGTGACCGGATAGAAGCTTTCTTT
J: TRBJ1-4; V: TRBV29-1; D: TRBD1; size: few; CDR3: CSVLGQGATNEKLFF; DNA: TGCAGCGTCCTTGGACAGGGGGCCACGAATGAAAAACTGTTTTTT
J: TRBJ1-6; V: TRBV10-2; D: TRBD1; size: few; CDR3: CASSEGRGSSYNSPLHF; DNA: TGCGCCAGCAGTGAGGGCAGGGGGAGCTCCTATAATTCACCCCTCCACTTT
J: TRBJ2-1; V: TRBV11-3; D: TRBD2; size: NA; CDR3: CASSFSGGGTEQFF; DNA: TGTGCCAGCAGCTTCAGCGGGGGTGGCACTGAGCAGTTCTTC
J: TRBJ1-4; V: TRBV6-6; D: TRBD1; size: NA; CDR3: CASNDRETEKLFF; DNA: TGTGCCAGCAACGACAGGGAAACCGAAAAACTGTTTTTT
J: TRBJ2-1; V: TRBV4-2; D: NA; size: NA; CDR3: CASSPGKDEQFF; DNA: TGTGCCAGCAGCCCGGGGAAGGATGAGCAGTTCTTC
J: TRBJ1-3; V: TRBV9; D: TRBD1; size: NA; CDR3: CASSVRDRGLTGNTIYF; DNA: TGTGCCAGCAGCGTCCGGGACAGGGGGCTCACTGGAAACACCATATATTTT
J: TRBJ2-4; V: TRBV2; D: NA; size: NA; CDR3: CASSEQGRQSIQYF; DNA: TGTGCCAGCAGTGAACAGGGTCGGCAAAGCATTCAGTACTTC
J: TRBJ2-3; V: TRBV7-2; D: TRBD2; size: few; CDR3: CASSLVGSGSDTQYF; DNA: TGTGCCAGCAGCTTAGTCGGTAGCGGGAGTGATACGCAGTATTTT